The 17 T cell receptor beta chains presented below share a single source sample, sequenced in a study of shared clonotypes between healthy human individuals. Naive CD8 populations comprised CD45RO-negative cells positively selected for CCR7, excluding terminally differentiated effector memory CD45RA+ cells. The table came from immunoSEQ multiplex PCR; TCRdb's copy has only in-frame clones and leaves some out. The repertoire holds more than 600,000 clones, with about 90% as singletons. The sample comprised naive CD8+ T cells sorted from blood. All receptors derive from a man aged 25 to 40 in good health.

On this clone itself: The junction differs from germline at one of its ends, possibly a read error. The V and J genes are TRBV2 and TRBJ2-1, with TRBD2 matching over 7 bases. Per the germline V gene, CDR1 is SNHLY and CDR2 is FYNNEI. This CDR3 spans 15 amino acids. CDR3 DNA: TGTGCCAGTAGTGAGGGAGCGGGATACGTGAGTGAGCAGTTCTTC. Protein: CASSEGAGYVSEQFF.

This clone appeared a single time. The chain joins TRBV6-5 to TRBJ2-1; D possibly corresponds to TRBD1 (6 bases). V was pared by 2 bases and J by 1 base, with 12 bases between. This CDR3 region has 16 residues. CDR1 is MNHEY and CDR2 is SVGAGI in the germline V gene. CDR3 sequence: CASSYLGQGSYNEQFF. The CDR3 bases are TGTGCCAGCAGTTACCTAGGGCAGGGGTCCTACAATGAGCAGTTCTTC.

Concerning this clone itself: The same CDR3 arises from other DNA sequences in this sample as well. The rearrangement links TRBV2 to TRBJ2-7; TRBD2 aligns across 7 bases. V gave up 8 bases and J gave up 6 bases; unmatched junction bases: 1. The germline CDR1 and CDR2 sequences are SNHLY and FYNNEI. This CDR3 spans 10 amino acids. In DNA, the CDR3 is TGTGCCAGCGGGGGGGGCGAGCAGTACTTC. Protein product: CASGGGEQYF.

The chain combines TRBV2 with TRBJ2-1; unclear D gene. CDR1 is SNHLY, CDR2 FYNNEI, per germline. The CDR3 runs to 12 residues. V gave up 7 bases and J gave up 9 bases, with 13 bases separating them. CDR3 amino acids: CASTGRDREQFF. CDR3 DNA: TGTGCCAGCACCGGAAGGGATCGTGAGCAGTTCTTC.

This sequence joins TRBV27 and TRBJ2-1; 8 bases agree with TRBD2. Germline V gene sequence: CDR1 MNHEY, CDR2 SMNVEV (reference sequence). The CDR3 is made up of 16 amino acids. V shed 4 bases and J 7 bases; nucleotides not matched to a gene: 12. In DNA, the CDR3 is TGTGCCAGCAGTTGGGCGTCCTCAGCTAGCGGGAATGAGCAGTTCTTC. It encodes CASSWASSASGNEQFF.

The V gene is TRBV27, the J gene TRBJ1-5; D gene uncertain. With 10 bases removed from V and 2 bases from J, the gap between germline ends came to 9 bases. Germline assignment: CDR1 MNHEY and CDR2 SMNVEV (reference sequence). This CDR3 contains 12 residues. DNA for the CDR3: TGTGCCACCGGCACAGGCAATCAGCCCCAGCATTTT. This sequence encodes CATGTGNQPQHF.

The rearrangement uses TRBV7-6 and TRBJ2-7; possible D gene TRBD2, 5 bases. V was trimmed by 5 bases and J by 7 bases, leaving 12 bases between them. The germline gives CDR1 SGHVS, CDR2 FNYEAQ. CDR3 length: 12 amino acids. For the CDR3, the DNA is TGTGCCAGCAGCGACGGGAATAGGGAGCAGTACTTC. Translated, it gives CASSDGNREQYF.

The V call is TRBV5-4, the J call TRBJ2-7; 7 positions match TRBD1. V lost 1 base, J lost 4 bases, and 11 bases stayed unmatched. Germline-derived CDR1 and CDR2 are SGHNT and YYREEE (reference sequence). The CDR3 loop spans 16 amino acids. The CDR3 spells CASSLLGGQRPYEQYF. The DNA of the CDR3 is TGTGCCAGCAGCTTGCTAGGGGGACAGCGGCCGTACGAGCAGTACTTC.

The genes are TRBV9 and TRBJ2-7, with 11 bases matching TRBD1. Germline CDR1 SGDLS, CDR2 YYNGEE. The CDR3 spans 15 residues. After removal of 2 bases from V and 3 bases from J, the junction contained 4 bases not matched to a gene. The CDR3 coding sequence is TGTGCCAGCAGCGTTGCGGGGACAGGGGGCTACGAGCAGTACTTC. Amino acids: CASSVAGTGGYEQYF.

The genes are TRBV29-1 and TRBJ2-1; 10 bases map to TRBD2. V lost 7 bases to trimming and J lost 8 bases; unmatched junction nucleotides: 5. CDR3 length: 12 residues. Per the germline V gene, CDR1 is SQVTM and CDR2 is ANQGSEA. The CDR3 loop reads CSARTSGDEQFF. For the CDR3, the DNA is TGCAGCGCTCGGACTAGCGGCGATGAGCAGTTCTTC.

The chain is built from TRBV7-8 and TRBJ2-5; possible D gene TRBD1, 6 bases. CDR1 and CDR2 (germline): SGHVS, FQNEAQ. This CDR3 has 15 residues. V lost 7 bases and J 2 bases, leaving 17 bases between the germline ends. CDR3 sequence: CASILGAGEQETQYF. The CDR3 nucleotides are TGTGCCAGCATCCTAGGGGCAGGGGAGCAAGAGACCCAGTACTTC.

The V and J genes are TRBV7-3 and TRBJ2-6, with D unclear. The germline V and J ends were trimmed by 3 bases and 0 bases, with 3 bases remaining between them. The CDR3 consists of 14 residues. Germline CDR1 SGHTA, CDR2 FQGTGA. CDR3 nucleotides: TGTGCCAGCAGCTTGGACTCTGGGGCCAACGTCCTGACTTTC. Translated, it gives CASSLDSGANVLTF.

Only a few counts were recorded for this clone. Within the sample, other DNA sequences also encode this same CDR3. The chain recombines TRBV9 with TRBJ2-7; D not certain. V lost 4 bases and J lost 2, with 10 bases in between. CDR3 length: 13 amino acids. CDR1 SGDLS and CDR2 YYNGEE come from the germline V gene. The CDR3: CASSPPDTYEQYF. The CDR3 region has the DNA TGTGCCAGCAGCCCCCCGGATACCTACGAGCAGTACTTC. Variable domain in full (rest from reference TRBV9 and TRBJ2-7): DSGVTQTPKHLITATGQRVTLRCSPRSGDLSVYWYQQSLDQGLQFLIQYYNGEERAKGNILERFSAQQFPDLHSELNLSSLELGDSALYFCASSPPDTYEQYFGPGTRLTVT.

The chain joins TRBV14 to TRBJ2-2; 9 positions match TRBD1. Germline V CDR1 and CDR2: SGHDN, FVKESK. This CDR3 is built from 15 residues. J lost 5 bases, V lost 2 bases, and 3 bases had no gene match. The CDR3 DNA follows: TGTGCCAGCAGCCAAACAGGGGGCGGAACCGGGGAGCTGTTTTTT. Its protein is CASSQTGGGTGELFF.

The J gene is TRBJ2-7, the V gene TRBV4-1, with D perhaps matching TRBD1 (6 bases). Germline V gene sequence: CDR1 MGHRA, CDR2 YSYEKL. This CDR3 contains 15 residues. The ends were cut back, 0 bases at V and 6 bases at J, with 15 bases in the middle. The chain's CDR3 is CASSQETNRAREQYF. CDR3 in DNA: TGCGCCAGCAGCCAAGAAACGAACAGGGCCCGCGAGCAGTACTTC.

This chain joins TRBV25-1 and TRBJ2-7, with a tentative D call TRBD1 (6 bases). The CDR3 contains 15 residues. Germline CDR1 is MGHDK and CDR2 is SYGVNS. V was clipped by 0 bases and J by 0 bases, with 9 bases between them. The CDR3 reads CASSEYGQTSYEQYF. The CDR3, as DNA: TGTGCCAGCAGTGAATATGGACAGACCTCCTACGAGCAGTACTTC.

In this sample, this clone turned up once. The sample contains more than one DNA sequence encoding this CDR3. The chain carries TRBV27 and TRBJ2-1, with TRBD2 matching over 10 bases. The J segment lost 1 base and the V segment lost 0 bases, leaving 0 bases of the junction unmatched. The CDR3 spans 16 residues. CDR1 and CDR2 (germline): MNHEY, SMNVEV (reference sequence). This CDR3 reads CASSLSSGRSYNEQFF. The DNA for the CDR3 is TGTGCCAGCAGTTTATCTAGCGGGAGGTCCTACAATGAGCAGTTCTTC.